This is a list of T cell receptor beta chains from one sample in a study of cytomegalovirus exposure and HLA in healthy donors. Sequenced by immunoSEQ multiplex PCR; TCRdb stores in-frame clones only, minus some. The sample contains around 140,000 clones, approximately 64% of which appear only once. Input material: PBMCs. These receptors were obtained from a woman aged 40-49 years in good health and CMV-seronegative. Both conserved end residues are part of each CDR3. A D gene is named only where the DNA matches it firmly. The size of a clone is reported for some rows only, either as once, few or many, or as a class for expanded clones.

d_call,j_call,clone_size,v_call,cdr3_aa,cdr3_nt
.,TRBJ1-1,.,TRBV5-4,CASSFRGGDTEAFF,TGTGCCAGCAGCTTCAGGGGAGGGGACACTGAAGCTTTCTTT
TRBD1,TRBJ2-3,.,TRBV2,CASSEPSPGGGSTQYF,TGTGCCAGCAGTGAACCCTCCCCAGGGGGCGGAAGTACGCAGTATTTT
TRBD2,TRBJ2-5,.,TRBV4-1,CASSQDGGAETQYF,TGCGCCAGCAGCCAAGACGGGGGGGCAGAGACCCAGTACTTC
TRBD1,TRBJ1-2,.,TRBV7-9,CASSQDRADGYTF,TGTGCCAGCAGCCAAGACAGGGCGGATGGCTACACCTTC
.,TRBJ1-5,.,TRBV7-8,CASSPTRTFNQPQHF,TGTGCCAGCAGCCCTACCCGGACATTCAATCAGCCCCAGCATTTT
TRBD2,TRBJ2-3,.,TRBV4-1,CASSRNIYSSGGGMADTQYF,TGCGCCAGCAGCCGTAATATATACTCTAGCGGGGGAGGAATGGCAGATACGCAGTATTTT
.,TRBJ2-2,.,TRBV5-4,CASSPQILQGGELFF,TGTGCCAGCAGCCCCCAGATCCTACAGGGAGGGGAGCTGTTTTTT
TRBD1,TRBJ1-1,.,TRBV4-3,CASSQAPGGVEAFF,TGCGCCAGCAGCCAAGCCCCAGGGGGCGTAGAAGCTTTCTTT
TRBD1,TRBJ2-5,once,TRBV9,CASSVTAQGQGAQETQYF,TGTGCCAGCAGCGTTACCGCCCAGGGACAGGGGGCCCAAGAGACCCAGTACTTC
TRBD1,TRBJ1-5,once,TRBV2,CASSPDRGNQPQHF,TGTGCCAGCAGCCCGGACAGGGGGAATCAGCCCCAGCATTTT
.,TRBJ2-1,.,TRBV2,CASTPVEGTYNEQFF,TGTGCCAGCACCCCTGTGGAGGGGACTTACAATGAGCAGTTCTTC
.,TRBJ1-3,.,TRBV5-1,CASSDPGAGNTIYF,TGCGCCAGCAGTGACCCGGGAGCTGGAAACACCATATATTTT
.,TRBJ1-1,.,TRBV19,CASTTDGRGSTEAFF,TGTGCCAGTACTACGGACGGGAGGGGGAGCACTGAAGCTTTCTTT
TRBD1,TRBJ2-3,.,TRBV9,CASSVGQATDTQYF,TGTGCCAGCAGCGTTGGACAGGCCACAGATACGCAGTATTTT
.,TRBJ1-1,.,TRBV7-3,CASSSWEGTEAFF,TGTGCCAGCAGCTCGTGGGAGGGGACTGAAGCTTTCTTT
.,TRBJ1-4,.,TRBV9,CASSVTGHLFEKLFF,TGTGCCAGCAGCGTCACGGGACACCTTTTCGAAAAACTGTTTTTT
.,TRBJ1-4,.,TRBV5-1,CASSEQGPATNEKLFF,TGCGCCAGCAGCGAACAGGGACCCGCAACTAATGAAAAACTGTTTTTT
.,TRBJ1-2,few,TRBV6-6,CASSYSSANYGYTF,TGTGCCAGCAGTTACTCAAGCGCTAACTATGGCTACACCTTC
TRBD1,TRBJ1-4,.,TRBV28,CASSSTGTGFEKLFF,TGTGCCAGCAGTTCGACGGGGACAGGTTTTGAAAAACTGTTTTTT
.,TRBJ2-5,.,TRBV30,CAWSSLSRGLETQYF,TGTGCCTGGAGTAGCCTAAGCCGGGGGTTGGAGACCCAGTACTTC
.,TRBJ2-1,.,TRBV30,CAWTTNNGYNEQFF,TGTGCCTGGACCACGAATAACGGGTACAATGAGCAGTTCTTC
.,TRBJ2-5,once,TRBV11-2,CASSSTLTDSETQYF,TGTGCCAGCAGCTCCACTTTGACAGATTCAGAGACCCAGTACTTC
.,TRBJ2-1,few,TRBV18,CASSGQEQFF,TGTGCCAGCTCAGGACAGGAGCAGTTCTTC
TRBD1,TRBJ1-5,few,TRBV6-1,CASSFDRDNQPQHF,TGTGCCAGCAGTTTCGACAGGGACAATCAGCCCCAGCATTTT